This TCR beta chain stems from a study of memory CD8 T cells in hepatitis C reinfection. Study context: A positive HCV RNA test after two negatives ≥60 days apart defined reinfection. Between 55 and 20 weeks before reinfection detection, pre-reinfection samples were drawn.

Repertoires were generated with immunoSEQ multiplex PCR, while TCRdb's copy carries only in-frame clones and drops some. The repertoire has tens of thousands of clones, under 90% of them found once; the top ten carry 1%. Time point specified: pre-reinfection, 55 to 20 weeks before reinfection detection. No in vitro expansion preceded TCR sequencing of the sorted cells. Donors came from people who inject drugs enrolled in HEPCO, Canada. Total naive CD8 T cells were sorted as viable CD3+ CD8+ CD45RO- cells from two donors. V dropped 4 bases and J dropped 7; count of bases not matched to a gene: 4. The CDR3 has 14 residues. Germline CDR1 SEHNR, CDR2 FQNEAQ (reference sequence).

The sample was naive CD8+ T cells sorted from blood. The clonotype originates from a man aged 18 to 35 with hepatitis C virus infection. The chain combines TRBV7-9 with TRBJ2-1, with 10 bases identical to TRBD1. This CDR3 is CASSSPGQGNEQFF. The CDR3 region has the DNA TGTGCCAGCAGCTCGCCGGGACAGGGGAATGAGCAGTTCTTC.